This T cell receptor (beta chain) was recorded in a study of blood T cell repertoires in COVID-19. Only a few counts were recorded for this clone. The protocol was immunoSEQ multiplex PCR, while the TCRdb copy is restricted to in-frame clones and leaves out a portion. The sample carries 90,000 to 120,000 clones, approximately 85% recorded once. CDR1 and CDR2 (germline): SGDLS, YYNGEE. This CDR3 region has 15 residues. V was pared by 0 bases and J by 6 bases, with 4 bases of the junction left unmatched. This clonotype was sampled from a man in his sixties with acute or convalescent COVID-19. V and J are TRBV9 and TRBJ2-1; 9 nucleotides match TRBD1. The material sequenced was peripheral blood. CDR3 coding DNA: TGTGCCAGCAGCGTAGTGGGACAGGGCATCAATGAGCAGTTCTTC. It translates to CASSVVGQGINEQFF.